The entry below gives a single TCR beta chain sequence along with its context. This receptor's antigen is unknown. Base qualities are missing; no much larger clone stands one base away. The sample belongs to a study of blood T cells in healthy people across ages (dated by TCRdb to about 2015). Some background on the complete study: Template switching captured roughly one uniquely barcoded TCR beta cDNA molecule per two T cells in model experiments. Age-related changes in TCR beta repertoire diversity were measured in the study by deep sequencing normalized with unique cDNA molecular identifiers. Four age groups were formed from the donors: young (average 16 years), middle-aged (around 40), aged (under 70) and long-lived (about 80). To avoid experimental bias, donors of different ages were distributed randomly across sequencing lanes. Two additional independent replicas of 1 million unique cDNA reads from the same blood draw were analyzed for two donors (one aged 18 to 30 and one aged 80 or older). The paper's findings and limits, for the study overall: There was a strong correlation between observed TCR beta diversity and the percentage of naive T cells measured by flow cytometry. As age increased, observed TCR beta diversity per million T cells dropped in a roughly linear way, and a significant reduction was already evident by age about 36. Estimates of total diversity based on one million sequenced T cells were considered lower bounds and underestimates. The long-lived group showed more naive CD4+ T cells, fewer expanded clones and increased TCR diversity than the aged group, suggesting age selection. Because the CMV infection status of the donors was unknown, age-related changes in expanded clonotypes may potentially have been confounded. Bulk unsorted PBMC profiling prevented conclusive comparison of naive and antigen-experienced compartments.

The donors were a few dozen Caucasian individuals from Russia, aged about 6 to 100 years, who were systemically healthy. Each donor gave roughly 9 milliliters of peripheral blood, drawn into EDTA-treated Vacutainer tubes. Ficoll-Paque density-gradient centrifugation was used to isolate PBMCs, with at least 7 million per sample. Trizol reagent was used to extract total RNA from PBMCs, with at least 6 micrograms per sample. Naive CD45RAhigh/CD27high T cell percentages were measured by flow cytometry on a PBMC aliquot from every donor. Preparation of the library involved 5' RACE. Instrument on record: Illumina HiSeq 2500. A second PCR of about 6 to 11 cycles was run with a J-beta primer mix and a sample-barcoded 5' primer. A template-switch 5' adaptor carrying 12 random nucleotides introduced a unique molecular identifier onto each TCR beta cDNA molecule. At least 3 million CDR3-containing paired-end reads were obtained from each sample. The Mint cDNA synthesis kit, primed by a TRBC-specific oligonucleotide, was used to synthesize first-strand cDNA from all RNA. Following uracil-DNA glycosylase treatment, all cDNA underwent a first 18-cycle PCR with the universal primers M1SS and BC2_uni_R. Turning to the authors' computational methods: Normalization of each sample was performed by random selection of 1 million high-quality reads, each carrying a distinct molecular identifier. Instead of being binned into consensus sequences, reads that shared molecular identifiers were thrown out. MiTCR, set to a Q25 quality threshold and the strictest error-elimination algorithm, was used for CDR3 identification, clonotype clustering and error correction. A nonparametric unseen species model with Euler transformation was used to estimate lower-bound total TCR beta diversity. TCRdb reran the public reads through fastp at Q25 and MiXCR, keeping productive beta chains. Rows matching on CDR3 protein sequence are summarized as one entry with the most common DNA and genes. The V and J calls were not made by the authors but by TCRdb's processing. In all, the sample holds approximately 1,000,000 distinct CDR3 sequences, and less than 50% of those were seen once. The ten largest clones add up to 15% to 20% of the sample.

CDR3 length: 16 amino acids, cysteine to phenylalanine. The read is trimmed to its CDR3 DNA, 48 bases read in frame from base 1. CDR1 is given as SGDLS and CDR2 as YYNGEE, both from the germline V gene. Trimming at the junction amounts to 0 bases on V and 4 bases on J, and the germline ends lie 14 bases apart. This receptor chain uses TRBV9 and TRBJ2-1; the D segment could be TRBD2, given 6 matching bases. Sequencing was carried out using blood. The receptor's source is a woman aged 55-69 years in good health. Read as DNA, the sequence is TGTGCCAGCAGCGTAGAGGGCGGGACCGCTTACAATGAGCAGTTCTTC. Translated, this gives CASSVEGGTAYNEQFF. The full variable domain, completed from the reference TRBV9 and TRBJ2-1 proteins outside the CDR3, reads DSGVTQTPKHLITATGQRVTLRCSPRSGDLSVYWYQQSLDQGLQFLIQYYNGEERAKGNILERFSAQQFPDLHSELNLSSLELGDSALYFCASSVEGGTAYNEQFFGPGTRLTVL.